This paragraph reports one TCR beta chain. Per the authors' pipeline: Amplification from reference gene primers served as the basis for estimated nucleated cell counts. Sequencing used immunoSEQ multiplex PCR; TCRdb keeps in-frame clones, though not all of them. The V and J calls and clone size come from that table; D and trimming were worked out from the DNA. The sample carries tens of thousands of clones, under 90% recorded once. The sample comes from a study of blood T cell repertoires in COVID-19. Study background: T cells, B-cell-depleted T cells, or PBMCs supplied cDNA or gDNA.

The sequence derives from a woman aged 60-70 years with acute or convalescent COVID-19. What was sequenced was peripheral blood.

CDR3 bases: TGTGCCACCAGCAGAGACAGGGGATCCTCCTACGAGCAGTACTTC. This codes for CATSRDRGSSYEQYF. The rearrangement links TRBV15 to TRBJ2-7; maybe TRBD1 (6 bases). The CDR3 extends over 15 amino acids. Germline V lookup: CDR1 LNHNV, CDR2 YYDKDF (reference sequence). The ends were cut back, 0 bases at V and 0 bases at J, with 9 bases in the middle.